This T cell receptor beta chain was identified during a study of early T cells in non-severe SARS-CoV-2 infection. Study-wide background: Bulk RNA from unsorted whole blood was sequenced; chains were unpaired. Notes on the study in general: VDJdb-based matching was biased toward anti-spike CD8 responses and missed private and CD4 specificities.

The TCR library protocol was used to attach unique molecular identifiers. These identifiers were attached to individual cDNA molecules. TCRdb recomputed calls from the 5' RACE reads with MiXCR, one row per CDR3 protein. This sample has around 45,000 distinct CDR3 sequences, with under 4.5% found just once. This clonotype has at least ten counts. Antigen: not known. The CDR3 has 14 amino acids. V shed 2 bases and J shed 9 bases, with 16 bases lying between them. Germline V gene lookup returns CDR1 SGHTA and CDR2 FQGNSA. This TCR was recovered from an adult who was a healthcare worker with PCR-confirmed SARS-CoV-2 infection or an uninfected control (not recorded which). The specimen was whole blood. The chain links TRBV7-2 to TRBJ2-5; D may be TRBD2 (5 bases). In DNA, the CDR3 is TGTGCCAGCAGCTTATGGTTCTCGGGGTCAGCCCAGTACTTC. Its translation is CASSLWFSGSAQYF.